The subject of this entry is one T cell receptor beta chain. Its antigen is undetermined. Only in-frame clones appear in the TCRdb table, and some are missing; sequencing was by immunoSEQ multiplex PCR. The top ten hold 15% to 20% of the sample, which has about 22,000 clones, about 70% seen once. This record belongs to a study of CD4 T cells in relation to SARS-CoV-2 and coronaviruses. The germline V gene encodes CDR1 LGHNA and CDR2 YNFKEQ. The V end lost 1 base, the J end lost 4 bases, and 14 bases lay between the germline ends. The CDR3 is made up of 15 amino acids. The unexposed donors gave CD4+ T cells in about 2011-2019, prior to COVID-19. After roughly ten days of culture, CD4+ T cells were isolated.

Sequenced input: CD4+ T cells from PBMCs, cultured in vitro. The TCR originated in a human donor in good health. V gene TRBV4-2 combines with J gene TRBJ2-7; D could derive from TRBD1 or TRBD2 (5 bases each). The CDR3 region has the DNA TGTGCCAGCAGCCAAGTGGGGGACGCCCCGTACGAGCAGTACTTC. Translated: CASSQVGDAPYEQYF.